The 7 T cell receptor beta chains in this list originate from one sample, sequenced in a study of blood T cell repertoires in COVID-19. The method was immunoSEQ multiplex PCR; TCRdb's version includes in-frame clones alone and lacks a portion of them. The sample contains approximately 68,000 clones, about 88% of which appear only once. Sequenced input: peripheral blood. Receptor source: a man between 65 and 85 years old with active or convalescent COVID-19.

The rearrangement links TRBV11-3 to TRBJ2-7; the D gene is possibly TRBD1 (6 bases). This CDR3 region has 11 residues. Trimming took 4 bases from V and 6 from J, leaving 7 bases between them. Germline V gene sequence: CDR1 SGHNT, CDR2 YENEEA. CDR3 residues: CASSSQGEQYF. The DNA for the CDR3 is TGTGCCAGCAGCTCACAGGGCGAGCAGTACTTC.

V usage is TRBV10-1 and J usage is TRBJ2-7; 7 bases match TRBD2. V trimming: 3 bases; J trimming: 9 bases; junction bases outside the gene matches: 11. The CDR3 runs to 14 residues. CDR1 is WNHNN, CDR2 SYGVQD, per germline (reference sequence). The CDR3 coding sequence is TGCGCCAGCAGTGACCTCCGGACTAGATTCGCGCAGTACTTC. As protein: CASSDLRTRFAQYF.

CDR3 in amino acids: CASSQVRGSGEQFF. CDR3 nucleotide sequence: TGTGCCAGCAGCCAAGTAAGGGGGAGTGGTGAGCAGTTCTTC. This sequence joins TRBV3-1 (or the pseudogene TRBV3-2) and TRBJ2-1; possibly TRBD1 for D (6 bases). The CDR3 is made up of 14 amino acids. The germline V and J ends were trimmed by 1 base and 9 bases, with 13 bases remaining between them. Germline V gives CDR1 LGHDT, CDR2 YNNKEL (reference sequence).

The chain couples TRBV10-2 to TRBJ2-2; possible D gene TRBD1, 5 bases. The V end lost 7 bases, the J end lost 6 bases, and 9 bases lay between the germline ends. The V gene's germline CDR1 is WSHSY and CDR2 SAAADI. This CDR3 region has 12 residues. The CDR3 here is CASMQGPGELFF. DNA of the CDR3: TGCGCCAGCATGCAGGGCCCCGGGGAGCTGTTTTTT.

This chain joins TRBV5-6 and TRBJ2-5; D is possibly TRBD1 (5 bases). The germline V gene has CDR1 SGHDT and CDR2 YYEEEE. The V gene lost 0 bases and the J gene lost 6 bases, with 12 bases spanning the gap. This CDR3 comprises 14 residues. CDR3 DNA: TGTGCCAGCAGCTTGGCCGCAGGGAAGAAGACCCAGTACTTC. Translation gives CASSLAAGKKTQYF.

The chain links TRBV9 to TRBJ2-2; D is ambiguous. There are 13 residues in the CDR3. V was pared by 2 bases and J by 4 bases, with 6 bases between. The V gene's germline CDR1 is SGDLS and CDR2 YYNGEE. CDR3: CASSVSGTGELFF. The CDR3 coding sequence is TGTGCCAGCAGCGTCTCCGGCACCGGGGAGCTGTTTTTT.

The chain joins TRBV18 to TRBJ2-2; 7 bases match TRBD2. CDR3 length equals 16 residues. Germline V gene sequence: CDR1 KGHSH, CDR2 LQKENI. V shed 6 bases and J 4 bases; nucleotides not matched to a gene: 11. Here the CDR3 reads CASSYLASGITGELFF. For the CDR3, the DNA is TGTGCCAGCTCCTACTTGGCTAGCGGAATCACCGGGGAGCTGTTTTTT.